The clone carrying this T cell receptor (beta chain) was picked up a small number of times. Isolated RNA was reverse transcribed in full, so expressed TCRB transcripts were sequenced. This table comes from immunoSEQ multiplex PCR, and its TCRdb copy is limited to in-frame clones, with some not included. The sample has 250,000 or so clones; 68% are singletons. It was one heparinised blood draw, averaging approximately 100 mL, that each donor gave. Markers CD45RO/CCR7/CD25/CD127/CD95/CD27 served to sort CD4+ naive, central memory, regulatory and stem cell-like memory cells. The sample is drawn from a study of beta chain features in type 1 diabetes. Study-wide background: Sorted cells from all samples, numbering fewer than 120,000,000, were examined.

Sequenced sample: naive CD4+ T cells from blood. The receptor comes from a man aged 30-40 years in good health.

The CDR3 DNA reads TGTGCCTGGAGTGTACGTACGACAGCGACATTAGAAGCTTTCTTT. Encoded protein: CAWSVRTTATLEAFF. The chain carries TRBV30 and TRBJ1-1; a weak D match, TRBD1 (5 bases). V was trimmed by 0 bases and J by 8 bases, leaving 19 bases between them. CDR1 and CDR2 (germline): GTSNPN, SVGIG (reference sequence). The CDR3 extends over 15 amino acids.